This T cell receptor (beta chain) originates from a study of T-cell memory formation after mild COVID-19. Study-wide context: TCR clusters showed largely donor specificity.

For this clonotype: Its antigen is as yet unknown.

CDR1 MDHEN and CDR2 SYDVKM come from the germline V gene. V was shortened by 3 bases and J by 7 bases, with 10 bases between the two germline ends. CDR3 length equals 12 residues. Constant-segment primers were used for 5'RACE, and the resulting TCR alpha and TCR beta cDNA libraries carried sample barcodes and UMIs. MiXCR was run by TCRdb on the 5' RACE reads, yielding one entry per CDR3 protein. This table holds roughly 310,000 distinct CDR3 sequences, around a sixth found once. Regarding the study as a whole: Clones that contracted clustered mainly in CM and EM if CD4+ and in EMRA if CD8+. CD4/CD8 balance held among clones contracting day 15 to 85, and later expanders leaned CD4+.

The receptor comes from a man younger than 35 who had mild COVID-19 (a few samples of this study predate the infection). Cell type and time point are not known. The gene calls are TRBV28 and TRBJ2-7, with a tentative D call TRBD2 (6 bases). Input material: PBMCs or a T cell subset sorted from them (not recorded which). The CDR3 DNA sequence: TGTGCCAGCAGTTTGGGCGGAGGGGAGCAGTACGTC. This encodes CASSLGGGEQYV.